Shown below are 16 T cell receptor beta chains from a single sample sequenced in a study of blood T cell repertoires in COVID-19. The repertoire was sequenced with immunoSEQ multiplex PCR; TCRdb's copy has only in-frame clones and lacks some. The table has more than 95,000 clones, roughly 84% seen once. The source material was peripheral blood. The receptors come from a man between 60 and 75 years old with acute or convalescent COVID-19.

This chain links TRBV6-1 with TRBJ2-1; 7 nucleotides line up with TRBD1. Trimming at V came to 4 bases and at J to 5 bases, leaving 11 bases not matched to a gene. The CDR3 runs 16 residues. CDR1 and CDR2 from the germline V gene are MNHNS and SASEGT. Here the CDR3 DNA reads TGTGCCAGCAGTGTACGTCCGGGACAGAGCAACAATGAGCAGTTCTTC. This gives the protein CASSVRPGQSNNEQFF.

This sequence joins TRBV19 and TRBJ1-5; TRBD1 matches 8 bases. Per the germline V gene, CDR1 is LNHDA and CDR2 is SQIVND (reference sequence). V lost 7 bases and J lost 1; bases outside the gene matches: 6. This CDR3 has 15 residues. The CDR3 spells CASILGTGSNQPQHF. The CDR3 DNA is TGTGCCAGTATTTTAGGGACAGGCAGCAATCAGCCCCAGCATTTT.

V usage is TRBV7-6 and J usage is TRBJ1-5, with TRBD1 matching 7 bases. V dropped 5 bases and J dropped 3; count of bases not matched to a gene: 4. The CDR3 runs 14 residues. Germline CDR1 and CDR2: SGHVS and FNYEAQ. The CDR3 protein is CASSVTGVNQPQHF. The CDR3 nucleotides are TGTGCCAGCAGCGTTACAGGGGTCAATCAGCCCCAGCATTTT.

The J gene is TRBJ2-2, the V gene TRBV10-3, with TRBD1 matching 10 bases. The V gene end was trimmed by 5 bases and the J gene end by 3 bases; junction bases not matched to a gene: 6. The germline V gene encodes CDR1 ENHRY and CDR2 SYGVKD. The CDR3 totals 16 residues. The CDR3, as DNA: TGTGCCATCAGTCAAGGACAGGGGGTCGACACCGGGGAGCTGTTTTTT. Translation: CAISQGQGVDTGELFF.

The chain links TRBV9 to TRBJ2-1; D perhaps matches TRBD2 (6 bases). Germline values: CDR1 SGDLS, CDR2 YYNGEE. This CDR3 spans 13 amino acids. V shed 0 bases and J shed 8 bases, with 9 bases lying between them. The CDR3 loop is CASSVAPGDEQFF. The DNA of the CDR3 is TGTGCCAGCAGCGTAGCCCCGGGGGATGAGCAGTTCTTC.

This clone was observed once. The genes are TRBV6-2 or TRBV6-3 and TRBJ1-5; TRBD1 aligns across 9 bases. Germline CDR1 and CDR2: MNHEY and SVGEGT. After removal of 4 bases from V and 3 bases from J, the junction contained 7 bases not matched to a gene. The CDR3 consists of 16 residues. The CDR3 loop is CASSFETGGYNQPQHF. The CDR3, as DNA: TGTGCCAGCAGTTTCGAGACAGGGGGTTACAATCAGCCCCAGCATTTT.

This rearrangement joins TRBV25-1 to TRBJ2-7; TRBD1 might be the D (6 bases). V dropped 0 bases and J dropped 3 bases, with 9 bases sitting between them. The CDR3 spans 14 residues. Germline V gene lookup returns CDR1 MGHDK and CDR2 SYGVNS. The DNA of the CDR3 is TGTGCCAGCAGTGAATACTTGACAGGCTACGAGCAGTACTTC. Encoded protein: CASSEYLTGYEQYF.

This chain connects TRBV5-4 to TRBJ2-3; 8 bases agree with TRBD2. Germline-derived CDR1 and CDR2 are SGHNT and YYREEE (reference sequence). Losses at the gene ends were 0 bases for V and 0 bases for J; bases not matched to a gene: 3. The CDR3 is made up of 16 amino acids. CDR3 sequence (DNA): TGTGCCAGCAGCTTGGCCTCTAGCGGGAGCACAGATACGCAGTATTTT. Amino acid sequence: CASSLASSGSTDTQYF.

The genes are TRBV6-5 and TRBJ2-1, with TRBD2 matching over 12 bases. The trim removed 6 bases at V and 6 bases at J, leaving 3 bases unmatched. The CDR3 runs to 14 residues. Looked up from germline, CDR1 is MNHEY and CDR2 is SVGAGI. The CDR3 nucleotides read TGTGCCAGCAGAGGACTAGCGGGACGCAATGAGCAGTTCTTC. Translated: CASRGLAGRNEQFF.

The chain carries TRBV9 and TRBJ2-2; 7 bases are a match to TRBD1. V was clipped by 4 bases and J by 5 bases; unmatched bases: 8. The CDR3 covers 15 residues. Germline-derived CDR1 and CDR2 are SGDLS and YYNGEE. The CDR3 DNA sequence: TGTGCCAGCAGCATACCGGGACAGAGGACCGGGGAGCTGTTTTTT. Protein product: CASSIPGQRTGELFF.

The CDR3 DNA follows: TGCAGTGCTAGTCCGCAGGTCTCTGGAAACACCATATATTTT. Translation: CSASPQVSGNTIYF. This chain uses TRBV20-1 with TRBJ1-3, with D hard to call. Germline CDR1 is DFQATT and CDR2 is SNEGSKA (reference sequence). The CDR3 is 14 residues long. V lost 3 bases, J lost 0 bases, and 9 bases lay in between.

This clone occurred once. The CDR3, as DNA: TGTGCCAGCAGCGGGACAGGGGGCCCTCAAGAGACCCAGTACTTC. Translating gives CASSGTGGPQETQYF. The chain recombines TRBV7-2 with TRBJ2-5; TRBD1 aligns across 12 bases. There are 15 residues in the CDR3. Losses at the gene ends were 5 bases for V and 2 bases for J; bases not matched to a gene: 3. Germline V gene data show CDR1 as SGHTA and CDR2 as FQGNSA. Combining the CDR3 with reference TRBV7-2 and TRBJ2-5 gives the whole variable domain GAGVSQSPSNKVTEKGKDVELRCDPISGHTALYWYRQSLGQGLEFLIYFQGNSAPDKSGLPSDRFSAERTGGSVSTLTIQRTQQEDSAVYLCASSGTGGPQETQYFGPGTRLLVL.

Only one count was recorded for this clone. The chain combines TRBV18 with TRBJ2-1; a weak D match, TRBD2 (5 bases). The CDR3 has 12 amino acids. CDR1 and CDR2 (germline): KGHSH, LQKENI. V dropped 5 bases and J dropped 9 bases, with 11 bases sitting between them. CDR3 residues: CASSETMSEQFF. The CDR3 nucleotides read TGTGCCAGCTCAGAGACTATGAGTGAGCAGTTCTTC.

The chain employs TRBV15 and TRBJ1-5; 7 bases map to TRBD1. Germline CDR1 reads LNHNV; CDR2 reads YYDKDF (reference sequence). Trimming at V came to 1 base and at J to 8 bases, leaving 8 bases not matched to a gene. The CDR3 is 15 amino acids. The CDR3, as DNA: TGTGCCACCAGCAGAGTTAGACAGGGACTTAAGCCCCAGCATTTT. It is translated as CATSRVRQGLKPQHF. Supplemented by reference TRBV15 and TRBJ1-5, the full variable domain reads DAMVIQNPRYQVTQFGKPVTLSCSQTLNHNVMYWYQQKSSQAPKLLFHYYDKDFNNEADTPDNFQSRRPNTSFCFLDIRSPGLGDTAMYLCATSRVRQGLKPQHFGDGTRLSIL.

The chain combines TRBV10-3 with TRBJ1-1; the D gene is possibly TRBD1 (5 bases). The CDR3 has 15 amino acids. V was clipped by 2 bases and J by 5 bases, with 15 bases between them. Germline V gives CDR1 ENHRY, CDR2 SYGVKD. The CDR3 protein is CAISENRGGGTEAFF. The CDR3 nucleotides are TGTGCCATCAGTGAGAATAGGGGAGGAGGGACTGAAGCTTTCTTT.

V and J are TRBV12-5 and TRBJ2-7, with D unresolved. Per the germline V gene, CDR1 is LGHNT and CDR2 is FRNRAP. The CDR3 is 15 residues long. Trimming left V 4 bases short and J 3 bases short, with 16 bases between. This CDR3 is CASGCFHSPFYEQYV. DNA for the CDR3: TGTGCTAGTGGTTGTTTCCACTCCCCCTTCTACGAGCAGTACGTC.